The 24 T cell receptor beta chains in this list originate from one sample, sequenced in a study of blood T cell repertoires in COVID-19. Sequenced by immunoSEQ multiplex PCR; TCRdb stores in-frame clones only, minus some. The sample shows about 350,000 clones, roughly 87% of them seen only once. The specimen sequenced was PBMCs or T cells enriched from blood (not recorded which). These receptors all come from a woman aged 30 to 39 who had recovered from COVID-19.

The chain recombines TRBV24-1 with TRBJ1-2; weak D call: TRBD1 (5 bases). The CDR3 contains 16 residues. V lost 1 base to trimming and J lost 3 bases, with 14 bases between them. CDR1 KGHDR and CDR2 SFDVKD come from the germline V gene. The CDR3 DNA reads TGTGCCACCAGTGATTTCTGGGGGGTTTTTGACTATGGCTACACCTTC. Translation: CATSDFWGVFDYGYTF.

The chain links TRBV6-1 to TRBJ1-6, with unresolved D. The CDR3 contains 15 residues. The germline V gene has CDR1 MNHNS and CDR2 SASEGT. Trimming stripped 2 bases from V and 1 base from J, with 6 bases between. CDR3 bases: TGTGCCAGCAGTGAAAAACAATCCTATAATTCACCCCTCCACTTT. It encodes CASSEKQSYNSPLHF.

CDR3 region: CASSLESSYEQYF. The CDR3 bases are TGTGCCAGCAGCTTAGAGAGCTCCTACGAGCAGTACTTC. The V call is TRBV7-9, the J call TRBJ2-7; unclear D gene. The V end lost 1 base, the J end lost 0 bases, and 4 bases lay between the germline ends. Germline V gene data show CDR1 as SEHNR and CDR2 as FQNEAQ (reference sequence). The CDR3 has 13 amino acids.

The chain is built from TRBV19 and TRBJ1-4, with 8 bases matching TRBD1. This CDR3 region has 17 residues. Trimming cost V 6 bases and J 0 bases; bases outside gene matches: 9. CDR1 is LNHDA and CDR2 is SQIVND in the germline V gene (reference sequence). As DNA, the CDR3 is TGTGCCAGTAGGACCTCCGGGACAGGCTCAACTAATGAAAAACTGTTTTTT. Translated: CASRTSGTGSTNEKLFF.

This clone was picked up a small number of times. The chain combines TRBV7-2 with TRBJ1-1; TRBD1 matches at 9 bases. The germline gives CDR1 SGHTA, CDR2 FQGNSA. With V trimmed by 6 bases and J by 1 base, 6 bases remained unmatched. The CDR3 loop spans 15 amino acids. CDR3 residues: CASRPRTGANTEAFF. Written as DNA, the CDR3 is TGTGCCAGCAGACCTAGGACAGGGGCGAACACTGAAGCTTTCTTT.

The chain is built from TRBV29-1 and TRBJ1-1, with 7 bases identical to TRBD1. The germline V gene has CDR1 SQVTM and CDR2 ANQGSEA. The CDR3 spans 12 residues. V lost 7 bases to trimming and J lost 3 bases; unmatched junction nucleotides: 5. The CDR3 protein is CSADRVDTEAFF. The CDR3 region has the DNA TGCAGCGCAGACAGGGTTGACACTGAAGCTTTCTTT.

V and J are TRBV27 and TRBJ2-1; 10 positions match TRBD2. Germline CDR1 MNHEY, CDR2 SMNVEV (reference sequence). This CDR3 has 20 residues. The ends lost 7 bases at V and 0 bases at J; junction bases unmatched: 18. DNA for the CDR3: TGTGCCAGCACGACCTTCCCGGGACTAGCGACTCCTATCTCCTACAATGAGCAGTTCTTC. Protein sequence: CASTTFPGLATPISYNEQFF.

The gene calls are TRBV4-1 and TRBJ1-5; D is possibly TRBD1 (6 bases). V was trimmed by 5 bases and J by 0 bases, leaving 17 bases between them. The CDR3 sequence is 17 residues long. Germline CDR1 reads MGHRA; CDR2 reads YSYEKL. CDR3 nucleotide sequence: TGCGCCAGCAGCGTCACCCAGACAGGATATAGCAATCAGCCCCAGCATTTT. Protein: CASSVTQTGYSNQPQHF.

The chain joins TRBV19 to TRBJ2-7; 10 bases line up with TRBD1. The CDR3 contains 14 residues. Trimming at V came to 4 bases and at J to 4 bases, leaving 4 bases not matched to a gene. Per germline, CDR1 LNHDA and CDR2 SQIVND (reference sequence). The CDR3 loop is CASSTGQGVYEQYF. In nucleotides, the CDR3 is TGTGCCAGTAGTACTGGACAGGGGGTTTACGAGCAGTACTTC.

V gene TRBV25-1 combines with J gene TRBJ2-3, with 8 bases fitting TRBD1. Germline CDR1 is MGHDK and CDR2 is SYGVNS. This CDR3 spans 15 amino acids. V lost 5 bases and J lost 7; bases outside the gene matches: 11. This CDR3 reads CASSYLGQVSNTQYF. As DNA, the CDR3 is TGTGCCAGCAGTTACCTGGGACAGGTGTCGAATACGCAGTATTTT. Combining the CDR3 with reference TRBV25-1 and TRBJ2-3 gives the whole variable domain EADIYQTPRYLVIGTGKKITLECSQTMGHDKMYWYQQDPGMELHLIHYSYGVNSTEKGDLSSESTVSRIRTEHFPLTLESARPSHTSQYLCASSYLGQVSNTQYFGPGTRLTVL.

The CDR3 DNA is TGTGCCACCAGTGATTCCTCTACCACTGAAGCTTTCTTT. Protein: CATSDSSTTEAFF. J is TRBJ1-1 and V is TRBV24-1; D call uncertain. This CDR3 has 13 amino acids. Germline-derived CDR1 and CDR2 are KGHDR and SFDVKD. Trimming took off 2 bases at V and 4 bases at J, with 7 bases between the two ends.

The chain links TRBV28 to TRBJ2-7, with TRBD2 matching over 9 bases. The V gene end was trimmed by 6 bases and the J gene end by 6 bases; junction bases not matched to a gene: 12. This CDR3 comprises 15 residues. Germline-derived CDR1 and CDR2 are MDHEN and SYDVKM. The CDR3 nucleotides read TGTGCCAGCAGACCGGCGGGGGGGGGCGAGATCGAGCAGTACTTC. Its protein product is CASRPAGGGEIEQYF. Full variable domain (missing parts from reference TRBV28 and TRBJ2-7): DVKVTQSSRYLVKRTGEKVFLECVQDMDHENMFWYRQDPGLGLRLIYFSYDVKMKEKGDIPEGYSVSREKKERFSLILESASTNQTSMYLCASRPAGGGEIEQYFGPGTRLTVT.

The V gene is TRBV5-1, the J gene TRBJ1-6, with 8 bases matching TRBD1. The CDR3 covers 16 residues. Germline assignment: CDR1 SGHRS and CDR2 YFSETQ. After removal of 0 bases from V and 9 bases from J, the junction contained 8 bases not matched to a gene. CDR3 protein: CASSLERRGLGSPLHF. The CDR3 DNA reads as TGCGCCAGCAGCTTGGAACGCAGGGGGCTAGGTTCACCCCTCCACTTT. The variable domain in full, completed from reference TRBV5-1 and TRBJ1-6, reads KAGVTQTPRYLIKTRGQQVTLSCSPISGHRSVSWYQQTPGQGLQFLFEYFSETQRNKGNFPGRFSGRQFSNSRSEMNVSTLELGDSALYLCASSLERRGLGSPLHFGNGTRLTVT.

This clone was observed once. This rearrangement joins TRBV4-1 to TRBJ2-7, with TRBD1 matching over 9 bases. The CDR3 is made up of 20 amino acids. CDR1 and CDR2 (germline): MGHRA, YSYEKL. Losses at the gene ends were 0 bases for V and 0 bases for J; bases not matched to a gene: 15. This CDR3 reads CASSQDQGQGFGPNSYEQYF. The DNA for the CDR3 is TGCGCCAGCAGCCAAGATCAAGGACAGGGGTTTGGGCCTAACTCCTACGAGCAGTACTTC.

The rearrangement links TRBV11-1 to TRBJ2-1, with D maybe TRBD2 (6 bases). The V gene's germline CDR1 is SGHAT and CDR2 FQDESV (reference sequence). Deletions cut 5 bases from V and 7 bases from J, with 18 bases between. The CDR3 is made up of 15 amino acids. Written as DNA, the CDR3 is TGTGCCAGCAGCGCGTGGACTAAGTCGGTGAATGAGCAGTTCTTC. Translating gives CASSAWTKSVNEQFF.

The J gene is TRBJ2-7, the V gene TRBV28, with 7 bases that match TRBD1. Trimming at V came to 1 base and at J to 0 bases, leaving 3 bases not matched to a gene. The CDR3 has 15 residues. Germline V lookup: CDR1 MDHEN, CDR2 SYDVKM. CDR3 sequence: CASSLLGQSSYEQYF. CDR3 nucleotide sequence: TGTGCCAGCAGTTTATTGGGACAGAGCTCCTACGAGCAGTACTTC.

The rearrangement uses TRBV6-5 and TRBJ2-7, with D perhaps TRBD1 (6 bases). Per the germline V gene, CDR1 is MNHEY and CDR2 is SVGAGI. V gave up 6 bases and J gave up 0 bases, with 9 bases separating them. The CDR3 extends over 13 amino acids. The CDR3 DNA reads TGTGCCAGCAGCATGACAGGCTCCTACGAGCAGTACTTC. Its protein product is CASSMTGSYEQYF.

The CDR3 DNA follows: TGTGCCAGCAGTTCCACAGGGGTTACTAATGAAAAACTGTTTTTT. Its protein is CASSSTGVTNEKLFF. J is TRBJ1-4 and V is TRBV28, with 7 nucleotides matching TRBD1. CDR3 length: 15 residues. With 4 bases clipped from V and 2 bases from J, the junction kept 4 bases outside the gene matches. CDR1 and CDR2 (germline): MDHEN, SYDVKM.

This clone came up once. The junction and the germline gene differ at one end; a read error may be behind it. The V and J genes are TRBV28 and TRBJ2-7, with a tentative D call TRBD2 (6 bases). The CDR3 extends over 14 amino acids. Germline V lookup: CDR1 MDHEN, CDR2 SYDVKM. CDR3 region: CASSSGTASHEQYF. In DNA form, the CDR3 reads TGTGCCAGCAGTTCGGGGACTGCCTCCCACGAGCAGTACTTC. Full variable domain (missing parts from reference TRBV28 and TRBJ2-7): DVKVTQSSRYLVKRTGEKVFLECVQDMDHENMFWYRQDPGLGLRLIYFSYDVKMKEKGDIPEGYSVSREKKERFSLILESASTNQTSMYLCASSSGTASHEQYFGPGTRLTVT.

The CDR3 reads CASSRQSGYNEQFF. CDR3 coding DNA: TGTGCCAGCAGCCGTCAAAGCGGGTACAATGAGCAGTTCTTC. This sequence joins TRBV3-1 (or the pseudogene TRBV3-2) and TRBJ2-1; TRBD2 is a possible D gene (6 bases). The CDR3 contains 14 residues. Trimming stripped 4 bases from V and 4 bases from J, with 11 bases between. From germline, CDR1 is LGHDT and CDR2 YNNKEL (reference sequence).

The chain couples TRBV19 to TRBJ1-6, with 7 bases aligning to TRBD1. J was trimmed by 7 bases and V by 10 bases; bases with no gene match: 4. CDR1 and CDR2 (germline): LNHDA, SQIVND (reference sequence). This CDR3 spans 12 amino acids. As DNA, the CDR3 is TGTGCCACCGGGACAGAGAATTCACCCCTCCACTTT. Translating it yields CATGTENSPLHF. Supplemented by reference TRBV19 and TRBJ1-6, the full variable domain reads DGGITQSPKYLFRKEGQNVTLSCEQNLNHDAMYWYRQDPGQGLRLIYYSQIVNDFQKGDIAEGYSVSREKKESFPLTVTSAQKNPTAFYLCATGTENSPLHFGNGTRLTVT.

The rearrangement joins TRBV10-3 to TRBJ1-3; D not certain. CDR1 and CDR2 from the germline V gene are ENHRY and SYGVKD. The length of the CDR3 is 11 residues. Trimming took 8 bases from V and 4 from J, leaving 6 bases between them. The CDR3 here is CAILIGNTIYF. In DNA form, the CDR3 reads TGTGCCATCCTTATAGGAAACACCATATATTTT.

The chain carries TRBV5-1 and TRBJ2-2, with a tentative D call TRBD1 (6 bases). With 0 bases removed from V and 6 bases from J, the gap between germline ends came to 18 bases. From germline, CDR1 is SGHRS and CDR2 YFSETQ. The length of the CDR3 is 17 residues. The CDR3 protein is CASSLASPNRDPGELFF. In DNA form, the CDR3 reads TGCGCCAGCAGCTTGGCCTCACCCAACAGGGACCCCGGGGAGCTGTTTTTT.

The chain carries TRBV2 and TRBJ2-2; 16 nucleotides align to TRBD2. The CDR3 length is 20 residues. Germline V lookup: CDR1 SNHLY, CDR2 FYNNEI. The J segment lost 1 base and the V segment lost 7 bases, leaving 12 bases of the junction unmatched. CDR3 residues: CASTLSGGLAGGKNTGELFF. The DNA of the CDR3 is TGTGCCAGCACTCTGAGCGGGGGACTAGCGGGAGGGAAGAACACCGGGGAGCTGTTTTTT. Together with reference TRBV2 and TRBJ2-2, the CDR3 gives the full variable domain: EPEVTQTPSHQVTQMGQEVILRCVPISNHLYFYWYRQILGQKVEFLVSFYNNEISEKSEIFDDQFSVERPDGSNFTLKIRSTKLEDSAMYFCASTLSGGLAGGKNTGELFFGEGSRLTVL.